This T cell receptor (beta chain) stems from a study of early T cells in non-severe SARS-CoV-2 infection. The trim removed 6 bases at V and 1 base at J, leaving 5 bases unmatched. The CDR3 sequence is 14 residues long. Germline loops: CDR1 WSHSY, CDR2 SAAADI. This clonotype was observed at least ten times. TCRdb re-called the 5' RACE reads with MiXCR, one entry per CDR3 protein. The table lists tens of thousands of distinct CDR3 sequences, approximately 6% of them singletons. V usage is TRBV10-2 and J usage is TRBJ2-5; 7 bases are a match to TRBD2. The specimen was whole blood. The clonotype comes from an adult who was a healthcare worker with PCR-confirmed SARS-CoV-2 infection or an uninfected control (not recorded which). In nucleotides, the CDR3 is TGCGCCAGCAGCCGCGGGGGTTCCCAAGAGACCCAGTACTTC. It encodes CASSRGGSQETQYF.